This T cell receptor beta chain is drawn from a study of human T cells and chemical hapten exposure. Germline V CDR1 and CDR2: LGHNT, FRNRAP. V lost 5 bases to trimming and J lost 10 bases, with 23 bases between them. This CDR3 is 15 amino acids long. Via MiXCR, TCRdb re-called the RACE reads, giving one row per CDR3 protein. The top ten clones hold roughly 1.2% of a sample with about 290,000 distinct CDR3 sequences, roughly 8% of them seen once. The time point here: pre-sensitization, week 0. Treatment meaning: therapeutic diphenylcyclopropenone sensitization with weekly scalp DPC. The sequence derives from a man aged 18 to 29 with alopecia areata. Some clones in this sample may be carry-over from other donors' samples. V is TRBV12-5 and J is TRBJ1-1, with D possibly TRBD1 on 5 matching bases. The source material was whole blood, sampled in connection with sensitization to the hapten diphenylcyclopropenone (DPC). The CDR3 DNA is TGTGCTAGTGGTCACCGGGGCAGGGCAAGTTGCGGAGCTTTCTTT. Protein sequence: CASGHRGRASCGAFF.